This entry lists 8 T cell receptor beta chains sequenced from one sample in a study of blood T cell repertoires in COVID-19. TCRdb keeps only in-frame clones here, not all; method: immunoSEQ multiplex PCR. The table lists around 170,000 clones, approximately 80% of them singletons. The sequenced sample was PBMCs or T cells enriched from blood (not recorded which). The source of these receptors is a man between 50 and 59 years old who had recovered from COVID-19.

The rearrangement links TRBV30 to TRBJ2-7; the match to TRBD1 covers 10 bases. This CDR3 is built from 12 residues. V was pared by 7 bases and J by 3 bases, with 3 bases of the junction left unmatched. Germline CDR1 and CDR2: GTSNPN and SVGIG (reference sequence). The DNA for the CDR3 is TGTGCCTTTGACAGGGGGCTCTACGAGCAGTACTTC. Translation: CAFDRGLYEQYF.

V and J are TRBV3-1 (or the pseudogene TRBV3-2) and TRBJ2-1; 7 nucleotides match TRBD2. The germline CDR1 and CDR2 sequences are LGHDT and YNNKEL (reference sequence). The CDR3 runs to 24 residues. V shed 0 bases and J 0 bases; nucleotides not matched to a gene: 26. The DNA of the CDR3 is TGTGCCAGCAGCCAAGATCCAAAGGAGGTCGGCCTATGGCTAGCGGACTACTCCTACAATGAGCAGTTCTTC. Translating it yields CASSQDPKEVGLWLADYSYNEQFF.

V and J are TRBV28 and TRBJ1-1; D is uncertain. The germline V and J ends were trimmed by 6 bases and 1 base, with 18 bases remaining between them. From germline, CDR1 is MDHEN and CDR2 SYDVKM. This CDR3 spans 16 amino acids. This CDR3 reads CASRTPFTGSNTEAFF. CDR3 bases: TGTGCCAGCAGGACACCCTTCACTGGATCGAACACTGAAGCTTTCTTT.

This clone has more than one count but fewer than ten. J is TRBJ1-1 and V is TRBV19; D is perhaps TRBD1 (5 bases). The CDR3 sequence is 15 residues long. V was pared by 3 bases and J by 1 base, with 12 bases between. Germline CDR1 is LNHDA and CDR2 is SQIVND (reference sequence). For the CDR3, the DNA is TGTGCCAGTAGTATGCGGGGTAGGGGGAACACTGAAGCTTTCTTT. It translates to CASSMRGRGNTEAFF.

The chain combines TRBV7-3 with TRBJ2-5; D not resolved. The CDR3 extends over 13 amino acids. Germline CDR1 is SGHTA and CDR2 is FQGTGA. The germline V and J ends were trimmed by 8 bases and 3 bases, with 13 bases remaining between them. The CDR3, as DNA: TGTGCCAGCGGGCTGGGTACGGAAGAGACCCAGTACTTC. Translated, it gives CASGLGTEETQYF.

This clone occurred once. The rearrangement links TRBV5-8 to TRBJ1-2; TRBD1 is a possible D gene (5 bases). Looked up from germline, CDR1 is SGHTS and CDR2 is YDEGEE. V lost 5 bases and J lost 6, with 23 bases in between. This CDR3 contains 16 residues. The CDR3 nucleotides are TGTGCCAGCAGGTGGGACTCAATAGTCAGCATCAATGGCTACACCTTC. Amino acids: CASRWDSIVSINGYTF.

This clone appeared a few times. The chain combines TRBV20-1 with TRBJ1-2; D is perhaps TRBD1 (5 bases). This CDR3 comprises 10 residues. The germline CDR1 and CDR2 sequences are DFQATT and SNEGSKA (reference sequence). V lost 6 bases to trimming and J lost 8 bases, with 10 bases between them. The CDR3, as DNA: TGCAGTGCGCATCAGGGCGGCTACACCTTC. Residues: CSAHQGGYTF.

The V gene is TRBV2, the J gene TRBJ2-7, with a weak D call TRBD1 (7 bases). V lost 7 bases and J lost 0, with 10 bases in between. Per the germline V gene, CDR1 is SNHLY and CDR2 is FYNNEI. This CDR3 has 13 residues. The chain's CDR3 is CASTGGSSYEQYF. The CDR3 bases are TGTGCCAGCACAGGGGGGTCCTCCTACGAGCAGTACTTC.